A single T cell receptor beta chain is shown here with its context. Its target is not known. This CDR3 spans 14 amino acids. Looked up from germline, CDR1 is DFQATT and CDR2 is SNEGSKA (reference sequence). V was pared by 3 bases and J by 5 bases, with 3 bases of the junction left unmatched. The data derive from a study of metastatic and nonmetastatic thyroid tumors. Study background: Blood and tumor or nodule tissue repertoires from malignant and benign thyroid patients were compared. The study's findings and limits: Relative to benign nodules, malignant thyroid tumors were reportedly characterized by significantly elevated TCR beta diversity in blood and tumor.

TCRdb re-called the PCR reads with MiXCR. The data hold roughly 8,900 clones, with roughly 24% observed a single time. Not a single patient had been given any form of treatment at any point before undergoing thyroid surgery. The TCR sequence derives from a female donor with papillary thyroid cancer or a benign thyroid nodule (not recorded which). Some clones in this sample may be carry-over from other donors' samples. Sequences were obtained from adjacent normal tissue. The gene calls are TRBV20-1 and TRBJ1-5; 11 nucleotides match TRBD1. In nucleotides, the CDR3 is TGCAGTGCTAGCAAGGGACAGGGGGATCAGCCCCAGCATTTT. This sequence encodes CSASKGQGDQPQHF.